The sequence of this TCR beta chain was determined in a study of identical twins. Unique molecular identifiers were present on the cDNA, and a universal primer site came from template switching. TCRdb called the 5' RACE reads again in MiXCR, with one record for every CDR3 protein. This sample yields about 470,000 distinct CDR3 sequences, of which more than 20% are seen a single time; about 2.7% belongs to the top ten. J was trimmed by 10 bases and V by 4 bases; bases with no gene match: 5. The CDR3 consists of 13 residues. These data are also associated with another study on T cells expressing NK-cell markers. That work contributes: Several of the experiments relied on an anti-gamma-delta TCR antibody so that only alpha-beta TCR T cells were sorted.

This rearrangement joins TRBV12-3 or TRBV12-4 to TRBJ2-1; 9 bases fit TRBD2. The sample comprised CD4+ T cells sorted from blood. The clonotype comes from a woman between 18 and 29 years old in good health. CDR3 sequence: CASSYLLAGEQFF. CDR3 DNA: TGTGCCAGCAGTTACCTTCTAGCGGGAGAGCAGTTCTTC.